This is a list of T cell receptor beta chains from one sample in a study of cytomegalovirus exposure and HLA in healthy donors. The assay was immunoSEQ multiplex PCR, and TCRdb's table has in-frame clones only and misses some. This sample yields 65,000 to 95,000 clones, of which about 79% are seen a single time; around 6% belongs to the top ten. The sample consisted of PBMCs. All receptors derive from a male donor in good health and CMV-seropositive. Both conserved end residues are part of each CDR3. Each record gives: J gene, V gene, D gene, clone size, CDR3 DNA, CDR3 protein. The D gene is left open where the match is weak. Rows may omit the clone size; those that give it use once, few, many or a size class.

>TRBJ1-6|TRBV4-1|.|few
TGCGCCAGCAGCCATCTTAAAAGGAGTTCACCCCTCCACTTT
CASSHLKRSSPLHF
>TRBJ1-1|TRBV5-1|.|.
TGCGCCAGCAGCTTGACCGCGGGTGTGAACACTGAAGCTTTCTTT
CASSLTAGVNTEAFF
>TRBJ2-7|TRBV6-6|.|.
TGTGCCAGCACCTCACGATACAGCTCCTACGAGCAGTACTTC
CASTSRYSSYEQYF
>TRBJ2-7|TRBV5-1|.|.
TGCGCCAGCAGCATGGACTATGGAGGCGAGCAGTACTTC
CASSMDYGGEQYF
>TRBJ2-7|TRBV19|TRBD2|.
TGTGCCAGTAGTCCCCGGACTAGCGGTCCTTACGAGCAGTACTTC
CASSPRTSGPYEQYF
>TRBJ2-7|TRBV6-6|TRBD2|.
TGTGCCAGCACCGGGACTAGCGGGACCTACGAGCAGTACTTC
CASTGTSGTYEQYF
>TRBJ2-3|TRBV7-9|.|.
TGTGCCAGCAGCTCTCGGGACTTCACCCCGTCCCCGATCACAGATACGCAGTATTTT
CASSSRDFTPSPITDTQYF
>TRBJ2-1|TRBV2|TRBD2|few
TGTGCCAGCATCGTGATAGCGGGAGCTGAGCAGTTCTTC
CASIVIAGAEQFF
>TRBJ1-5|TRBV7-2|TRBD1|.
TGTGCCAGCAGCTTGGACAGGGGAAGCAATCAGCCCCAGCATTTT
CASSLDRGSNQPQHF
>TRBJ2-7|TRBV28|.|once
TGTGCCAGCAGTTTTAGTAGTACGGGCTCCTACGAGCAGTACTTC
CASSFSSTGSYEQYF
>TRBJ2-1|TRBV18|TRBD2|.
TGTGTCAGCTCCCCTAACGACCTAGCGGGAACCTACAATGAGCAGTTCTTC
CVSSPNDLAGTYNEQFF
>TRBJ2-6|TRBV28|TRBD1|.
TGTGCCAGCAGTTCCCTGACAGGGGTGAGCGGGGCCAACGTCCTGACTTTC
CASSSLTGVSGANVLTF